This T cell receptor beta chain was identified during a study of technical replicates of blood from several donors. Germline V gene data show CDR1 as LNHDA and CDR2 as SQIVND (reference sequence). The CDR3 spans 13 residues. Trimming stripped 4 bases from V and 6 bases from J, with 9 bases between. The assay was immunoSEQ multiplex PCR, and TCRdb's table has in-frame clones only and misses some. The sample records tens of thousands of clones, around 91% being singletons. The rearrangement joins TRBV19 to TRBJ2-2; weak D call: TRBD2 (7 bases). The sequence came from a human donor in good health. Some clones in this sample may be carry-over from other donors' samples. Sequenced: T cells isolated from PBMCs. The CDR3 nucleotides read TGTGCCAGTAGTAGAGGGGGGGCCGGGGAGCTGTTTTTT. The encoded protein is CASSRGGAGELFF.